The entry below gives a single T cell receptor (beta chain) sequence along with its context. Its specificity is unknown. This table comes from immunoSEQ multiplex PCR, and its TCRdb copy is limited to in-frame clones, with some not included. The table lists fewer than 100,000 clones, approximately 80% of them singletons, with less than 9.5% in the top ten. J was trimmed by 7 bases and V by 0 bases; bases with no gene match: 21. Germline lookup yields CDR1 SGHKS and CDR2 YYEKEE (reference sequence). The CDR3 totals 20 residues. These data come from a study of T cells in localized non-small cell lung cancer. Study-level findings and limits: Maximal T cell clonality occurred in uninvolved adjacent lung, with tumor ranking below it.

The sequence was obtained from a female donor at least 60 years old with stage I lung adenocarcinoma. The chain carries TRBV5-5 and TRBJ2-1; TRBD2 agrees at 8 bases. The material was peripheral blood, obtained before any cancer treatment. The CDR3 loop is CASSLGALRVSGTPWNEQFF. Here the CDR3 DNA reads TGTGCCAGCAGCTTGGGAGCCCTAAGGGTTAGCGGGACACCTTGGAATGAGCAGTTCTTC.